This T cell receptor (beta chain) comes out of a study of T-cell reconstitution after alpha-beta-depleted transplantation in children. Preparation of the TCRbeta library was carried out with unique molecular identifiers. TCRdb ran MiXCR on the PCR reads and lists one entry per CDR3 protein. The sample has about 72,000 distinct CDR3 sequences; about 7% are singletons. This clonotype was seen many times. The junction departs from germline at one end; a sequencing error may be responsible. The clonotype comes from a human donor who donated a stem cell graft to a child with acute lymphoblastic leukemia. The sample was PBMCs from the stem cell graft donor, taken from the stem cell graft.

This CDR3 reads CSVASAGPTGELFF. The CDR3, as DNA: TGCAGCGTTGCATCAGCGGGACCCACCGGGGAGCTTTTTTTT. The chain joins TRBV29-1 to TRBJ2-2; 7 bases map to TRBD2. The CDR3 is 14 amino acids. CDR1 and CDR2 (germline): SQVTM, ANQGSEA.